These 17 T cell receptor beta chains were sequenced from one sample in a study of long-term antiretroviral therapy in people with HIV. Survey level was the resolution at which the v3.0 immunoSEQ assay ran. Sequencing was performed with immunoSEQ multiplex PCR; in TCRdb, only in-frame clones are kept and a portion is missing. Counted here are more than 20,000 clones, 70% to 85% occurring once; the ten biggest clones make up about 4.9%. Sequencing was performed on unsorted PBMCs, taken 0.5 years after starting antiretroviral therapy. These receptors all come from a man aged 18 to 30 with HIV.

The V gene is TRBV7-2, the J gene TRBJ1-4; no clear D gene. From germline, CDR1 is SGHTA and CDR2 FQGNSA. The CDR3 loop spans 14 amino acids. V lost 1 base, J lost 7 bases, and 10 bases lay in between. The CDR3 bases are TGTGCCAGCAGCTTAGTGGGTAGCGGTGAAAAACTGTTTTTT. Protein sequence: CASSLVGSGEKLFF. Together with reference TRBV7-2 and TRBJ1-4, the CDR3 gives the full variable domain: GAGVSQSPSNKVTEKGKDVELRCDPISGHTALYWYRQSLGQGLEFLIYFQGNSAPDKSGLPSDRFSAERTGGSVSTLTIQRTQQEDSAVYLCASSLVGSGEKLFFGSGTQLSVL.

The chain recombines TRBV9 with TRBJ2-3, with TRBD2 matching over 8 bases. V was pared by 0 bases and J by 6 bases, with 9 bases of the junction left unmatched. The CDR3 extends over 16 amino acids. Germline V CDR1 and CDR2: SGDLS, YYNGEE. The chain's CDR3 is CASSVGFSGGGDTQYF. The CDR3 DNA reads TGTGCCAGCAGCGTAGGGTTCAGCGGGGGCGGGGATACGCAGTATTTT.

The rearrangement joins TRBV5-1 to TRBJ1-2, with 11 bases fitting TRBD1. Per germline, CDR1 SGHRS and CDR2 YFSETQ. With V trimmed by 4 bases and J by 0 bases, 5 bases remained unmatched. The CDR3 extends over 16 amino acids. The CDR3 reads CASSTGQGATNYGYTF. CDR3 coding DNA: TGCGCCAGCAGCACCGGACAGGGGGCGACTAACTATGGCTACACCTTC.

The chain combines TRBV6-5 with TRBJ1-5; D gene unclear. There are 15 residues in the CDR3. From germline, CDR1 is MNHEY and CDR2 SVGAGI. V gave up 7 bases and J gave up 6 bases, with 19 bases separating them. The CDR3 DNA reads TGTGCCAGCAAAATCGACGCAAGATCGGTTCAGCCCCAGCATTTT. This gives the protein CASKIDARSVQPQHF.

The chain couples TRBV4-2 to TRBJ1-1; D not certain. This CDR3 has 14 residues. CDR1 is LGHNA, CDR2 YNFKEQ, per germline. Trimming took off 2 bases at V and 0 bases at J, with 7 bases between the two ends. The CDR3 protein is CASSQQSLNTEAFF. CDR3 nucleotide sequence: TGTGCCAGCAGCCAACAGAGCCTGAACACTGAAGCTTTCTTT.

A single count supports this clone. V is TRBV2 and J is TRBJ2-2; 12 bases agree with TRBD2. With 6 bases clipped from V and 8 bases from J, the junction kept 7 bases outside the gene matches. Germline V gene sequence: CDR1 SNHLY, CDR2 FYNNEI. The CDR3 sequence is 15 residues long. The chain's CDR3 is CASRATSGSPGELFF. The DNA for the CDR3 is TGTGCCAGCAGAGCGACTAGCGGGAGCCCTGGGGAGCTGTTTTTT.

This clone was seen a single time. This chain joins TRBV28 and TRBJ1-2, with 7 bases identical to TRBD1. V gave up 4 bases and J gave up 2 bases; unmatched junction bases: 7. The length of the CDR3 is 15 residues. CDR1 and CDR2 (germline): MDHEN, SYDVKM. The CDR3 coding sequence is TGTGCCAGCAGTTCACAGGGGAGTCCCAACTATGGCTACACCTTC. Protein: CASSSQGSPNYGYTF.

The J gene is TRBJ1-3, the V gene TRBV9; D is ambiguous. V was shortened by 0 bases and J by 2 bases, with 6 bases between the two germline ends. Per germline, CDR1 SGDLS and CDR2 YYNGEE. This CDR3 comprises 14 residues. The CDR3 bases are TGTGCCAGCAGCGTAGAGGAGCCTGGAAACACCATATATTTT. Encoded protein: CASSVEEPGNTIYF.

The CDR3 sequence: CSVATAQGQTQYF. The CDR3 DNA reads as TGCAGCGTCGCTACAGCGCAGGGGCAGACCCAGTACTTC. The chain combines TRBV29-1 with TRBJ2-5; perhaps TRBD1 as D (6 bases). The CDR3 is 13 amino acids. V was shortened by 6 bases and J by 6 bases, with 17 bases between the two germline ends. Germline V gene data show CDR1 as SQVTM and CDR2 as ANQGSEA.

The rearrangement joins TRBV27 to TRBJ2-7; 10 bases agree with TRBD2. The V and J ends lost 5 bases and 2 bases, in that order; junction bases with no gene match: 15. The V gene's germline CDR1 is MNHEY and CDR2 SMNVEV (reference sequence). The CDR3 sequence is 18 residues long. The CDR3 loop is CASSPSPASGRAAYEQYF. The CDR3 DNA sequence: TGTGCCAGCAGTCCAAGCCCCGCCAGCGGGAGGGCCGCCTACGAGCAGTACTTC.

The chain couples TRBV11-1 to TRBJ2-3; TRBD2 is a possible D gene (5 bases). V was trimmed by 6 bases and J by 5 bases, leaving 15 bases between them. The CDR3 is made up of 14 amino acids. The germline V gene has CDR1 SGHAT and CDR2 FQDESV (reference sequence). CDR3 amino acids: CASSFDPSGDTQYF. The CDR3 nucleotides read TGTGCCAGCAGTTTCGACCCCAGCGGAGATACGCAGTATTTT.

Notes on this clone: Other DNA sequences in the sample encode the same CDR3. The CDR3: CASRDRGNQPQHF. The CDR3 DNA sequence: TGTGCCAGTAGAGACAGGGGGAATCAGCCCCAGCATTTT. The chain is built from TRBV19 and TRBJ1-5, with 9 bases aligning to TRBD1. The trim removed 6 bases at V and 4 bases at J, leaving 1 base unmatched. The CDR3 spans 13 residues. The germline V gene encodes CDR1 LNHDA and CDR2 SQIVND (reference sequence).

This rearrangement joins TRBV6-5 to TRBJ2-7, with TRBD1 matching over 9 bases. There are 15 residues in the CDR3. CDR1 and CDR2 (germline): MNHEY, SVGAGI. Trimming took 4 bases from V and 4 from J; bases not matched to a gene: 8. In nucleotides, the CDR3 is TGTGCCAGCAGTTCGCCGGGACAGGGACGATACGAGCAGTACTTC. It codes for CASSSPGQGRYEQYF.

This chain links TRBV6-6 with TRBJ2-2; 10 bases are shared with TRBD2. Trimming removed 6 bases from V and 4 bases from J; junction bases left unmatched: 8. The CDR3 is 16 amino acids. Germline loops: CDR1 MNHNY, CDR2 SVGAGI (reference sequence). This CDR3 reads CASRRSGGAVTGELFF. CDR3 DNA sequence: TGTGCCAGCAGGAGAAGCGGGGGGGCGGTCACCGGGGAGCTGTTTTTT.

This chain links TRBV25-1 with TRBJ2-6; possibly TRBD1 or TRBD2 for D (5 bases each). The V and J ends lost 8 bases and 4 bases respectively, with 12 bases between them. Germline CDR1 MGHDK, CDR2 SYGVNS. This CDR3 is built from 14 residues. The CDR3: CASGPGAGANVLTF. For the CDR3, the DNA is TGTGCCAGCGGACCCGGGGCCGGGGCCAACGTCCTGACTTTC.

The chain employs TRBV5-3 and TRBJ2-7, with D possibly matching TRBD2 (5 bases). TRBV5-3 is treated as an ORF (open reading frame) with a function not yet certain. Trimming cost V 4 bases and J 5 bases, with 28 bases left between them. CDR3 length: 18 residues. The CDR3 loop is CARSSFPLITRPSDEQYF. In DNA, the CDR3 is TGTGCCAGAAGCAGTTTTCCCCTTATTACTAGGCCGAGCGACGAGCAGTACTTC.

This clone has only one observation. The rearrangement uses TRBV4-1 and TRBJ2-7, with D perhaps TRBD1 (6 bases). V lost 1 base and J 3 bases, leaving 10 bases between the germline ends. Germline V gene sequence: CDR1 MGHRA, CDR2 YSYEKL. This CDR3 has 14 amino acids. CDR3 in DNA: TGCGCCAGCAGCCAAGTGGCAGGGGACTACGAGCAGTACTTC. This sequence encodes CASSQVAGDYEQYF.